One and the same sample provided the 6 T cell receptor beta chains below, sequenced in a study of read filtering for tumor transcriptome and immune sequencing. Molecular barcoded adaptors covering alpha/delta and beta/gamma chains were used on about 0.4 ug RNA. TCRdb ran MiXCR on the reads and lists one entry per CDR3 protein. The profile shows approximately 50,000 distinct CDR3 sequences, around a fifth of them singletons. Sequences were obtained from a population of CD138-negative cells sorted from bone marrow. The receptors were gathered from a donor at least 40 years old with multiple myeloma.

This clonotype was seen many times. DNA of the CDR3: TGCAGCGTTGATTATGAGCAGTTCTTC. This encodes CSVDYEQFF. The gene calls are TRBV29-1 and TRBJ2-1; D unresolved. The CDR3 runs 9 residues. In germline, CDR1 is SQVTM, CDR2 ANQGSEA. V lost 3 bases and J 8 bases, leaving 2 bases between the germline ends.

This clonotype appeared many times. The chain combines TRBV11-2 with TRBJ2-3; D uncertain. Germline loops: CDR1 SGHAT, CDR2 FQNNGV. Trimming removed 3 bases from V and 0 bases from J, with 7 bases in between. The CDR3 length is 14 residues. The CDR3 DNA sequence: TGTGCCAGCAGCTTGGAGAGGAGCACAGATACGCAGTATTTT. Translating it yields CASSLERSTDTQYF.

This clonotype was seen many times. This chain links TRBV5-1 with TRBJ2-3; D is perhaps TRBD1 or TRBD2 (6 bases each). V was clipped by 0 bases and J by 6 bases, with 14 bases between them. CDR1 is SGHRS and CDR2 is YFSETQ in the germline V gene. The CDR3 is 15 amino acids. The CDR3 nucleotides read TGCGCCAGCAGCTTGGAGGGACGGGGGCACGATACGCAGTATTTT. It is translated as CASSLEGRGHDTQYF.

This clonotype appeared a few times. As DNA, the CDR3 is TGCGCCAGCAGCCGGGTGGGGCTGGATACGCAGTATACGCAGTATTTT. Translated, it gives CASSRVGLDTQYTQYF. The chain couples TRBV4-1 to TRBJ2-3; possible D gene TRBD1, 5 bases. V was trimmed by 4 bases and J by 7 bases, leaving 21 bases between them. The germline V gene has CDR1 MGHRA and CDR2 YSYEKL. The CDR3 extends over 16 amino acids.

This clonotype appeared a few times. The chain links TRBV18 to TRBJ2-5, with 13 nucleotides matching TRBD2. With V trimmed by 3 bases and J by 0 bases, 7 bases remained unmatched. The germline V gene encodes CDR1 KGHSH and CDR2 LQKENI. The CDR3 sequence is 18 residues long. CDR3: CASSPLIGLAGDQETQYF. CDR3 nucleotides: TGTGCCAGCTCACCCCTAATTGGACTAGCGGGGGACCAAGAGACCCAGTACTTC. The entire variable domain, with the rest obtained from reference TRBV18 and TRBJ2-5, is as follows: NAGVMQNPRHLVRRRGQEARLRCSPMKGHSHVYWYRQLPEEGLKFMVYLQKENIIDESGMPKERFSAEFPKEGPSILRIQQVVRGDSAAYFCASSPLIGLAGDQETQYFGPGTRLLVL.

This clonotype was counted at least ten times. The chain employs TRBV20-1 and TRBJ2-3; 7 bases map to TRBD1. The ends lost 0 bases at V and 1 base at J; junction bases unmatched: 7. Germline-derived CDR1 and CDR2 are DFQATT and SNEGSKA (reference sequence). The CDR3 length is 16 residues. The CDR3 bases are TGCAGTGCTAGAGAACGACAGGGCCCGGGCACAGATACGCAGTATTTT. Amino acid sequence: CSARERQGPGTDTQYF.